The present T cell receptor beta chain was sequenced within a study of T-cell reconstitution after alpha-beta-depleted transplantation in children. This clonotype was seen repeatedly, ten times or more. This sample's TCRbeta library carried unique molecular identifier barcodes. TCRdb used MiXCR to reprocess the PCR reads, holding one entry per CDR3 protein. In the table there are about 200,000 distinct CDR3 sequences, approximately 6% of which are singletons. The sequencing here drew on PBMCs, taken before TCRalphabeta/CD19-depleted stem cell transplant. This TCR derives from a girl under three years old with combined immunodeficiency, due to receive a stem cell transplant.

CDR3 loop: CASSPFGQGTYEQYF. The DNA for the CDR3 is TGTGCCAGCTCACCGTTCGGACAGGGGACCTACGAGCAGTACTTC. The rearrangement joins TRBV18 to TRBJ2-7; 9 nucleotides agree with TRBD1. CDR3 size: 15 residues. V trimming: 3 bases; J trimming: 2 bases; junction bases outside the gene matches: 5. The V gene's germline CDR1 is KGHSH and CDR2 LQKENI.